A single sample is the source of the 5 T cell receptor beta chains below, sequenced in a study of T cell changes during pregnancy in multiple sclerosis (dated by TCRdb to the late 2010s). Library preparation employed the immunoSEQ multiplex PCR assay. The table was pulled from immuneACCESS by TCRdb, which kept in-frame rearrangements only. Such tables lose some clones; where checked, under half of the loss comes from unresolved V genes, and the rest has no known cause. The sample yields about 27,000 clones; 80% to 90% were counted once. Roughly 15% of the sample is in the top ten clones. Sequencing was performed on CD8+ T cells from peripheral blood mononuclear cells, taken in the second trimester of pregnancy. These receptors all stem from a female donor with multiple sclerosis, enrolled in a pregnancy study.

V gene TRBV6-5 combines with J gene TRBJ1-5; tentative D call: TRBD1 (6 bases). V dropped 5 bases and J dropped 7 bases, with 18 bases sitting between them. The CDR3 loop spans 15 amino acids. Looked up from germline, CDR1 is MNHEY and CDR2 is SVGAGI. CDR3 amino acids: CASSRDTTPNQPQHF. The CDR3 bases are TGTGCCAGCAGTCGGGACACAACACCGAACCAGCCCCAGCATTTT.

This clone was seen only once. The J gene is TRBJ2-1, the V gene TRBV27, with D tentatively TRBD1 (5 bases). The CDR3 length is 12 residues. Germline CDR1 MNHEY, CDR2 SMNVEV (reference sequence). The V end was cut by 6 bases, the J end by 7 bases, with 10 bases between. CDR3 nucleotide sequence: TGTGCCAGCAGCCGGACAAAGAATGAGCAGTTCTTC. Translation gives CASSRTKNEQFF.

This chain links TRBV13 with TRBJ2-2, with D perhaps matching TRBD1 (6 bases). The ends were cut back, 5 bases at V and 6 bases at J, with 19 bases in the middle. The CDR3 is 16 residues long. Germline CDR1 is PRHDT and CDR2 is FYEKMQ (reference sequence). The DNA of the CDR3 is TGTGCCAGCAGCGCCGGGCCGGGACATATGGCCGGGGAGCTGTTTTTT. Its translation: CASSAGPGHMAGELFF.

The V gene is TRBV27, the J gene TRBJ2-1; 11 bases map to TRBD2. Germline CDR1 MNHEY, CDR2 SMNVEV (reference sequence). V was pared by 4 bases and J by 4 bases, with 9 bases of the junction left unmatched. The CDR3 is made up of 17 amino acids. The CDR3 sequence: CASSSRRTSGPYNEQFF. DNA for the CDR3: TGTGCCAGCAGTTCACGCCGGACTAGCGGGCCATACAATGAGCAGTTCTTC.

The chain is built from TRBV7-8 and TRBJ2-3, with D perhaps matching TRBD1 (5 bases). CDR1 is SGHVS and CDR2 is FQNEAQ in the germline V gene. CDR3 size: 14 residues. V was cut by 5 bases and J by 4 bases, with 13 bases left in between. CDR3 in DNA: TGTGCCAGCAGCCCACGACAGATCTCAGATACGCAGTATTTT. It yields the protein CASSPRQISDTQYF.